This T cell receptor beta chain derives from a study of blood T cell repertoires in COVID-19. Study context: Sample material is recorded as cDNA or gDNA derived from T cells, B-cell-depleted T cells, or PBMCs.

Seattle enrolled patients during active infection and tracked them longitudinally. Assay used: immunoSEQ multiplex PCR; TCRdb lists only in-frame clones, some missing. The sample holds about 390,000 clones; about 89% are singletons and the top ten take about 2.5%. The material sequenced was peripheral blood. This receptor was identified in a woman aged 60-75 years with COVID-19, enrolled during active disease.

The CDR3 region has the DNA TGTGCCAGCAGCTCAAGGACAGCTTACTATGGCTACACCTTC. Translating it yields CASSSRTAYYGYTF. The V gene is TRBV5-4, the J gene TRBJ1-2; a weak D match, TRBD1 (6 bases). CDR3 length: 14 residues. CDR1 and CDR2 (germline): SGHNT, YYREEE (reference sequence). V was trimmed by 3 bases and J by 3 bases, leaving 12 bases between them.